This record looks at one T cell receptor (beta chain) sequence and its context. What it recognizes is unknown. This sample is part of a study of shared clonotypes between healthy human individuals. Across the study: A couple of women and a few men aged 18 to 49 made up the donors. Study-wide results and limits: When naive CD4 clonotypes were compared across a few donors, around 5% were shared.

The V segment lost 0 bases and the J segment 1 base; nucleotides outside the gene matches: 4. From germline, CDR1 is SGHDT and CDR2 YYEEEE. The CDR3 is 16 amino acids. Original handling: In the immunoSEQ data, sequences were junction-only and lacked quality scores, so filtering differed. TCRdb's table, derived via immunoSEQ multiplex PCR, lists solely in-frame clones and lacks some. The V and J calls and clone size were taken over from that table, and D and trimming were inferred from the DNA. The table lists millions of clones, approximately 94% of them singletons, with roughly 0.15% in the top ten.

The sequence derives from a man between 18 and 29 years old in good health. Specimen: naive CD4+ T cells sorted from blood. Subset: CD45RA+ positively selected. The chain carries TRBV5-6 and TRBJ1-5; 7 bases fit TRBD1. CDR3 loop: CASSLAQGGSNQPQHF. CDR3 bases: TGTGCCAGCAGCTTGGCCCAGGGGGGGAGCAATCAGCCCCAGCATTTT.